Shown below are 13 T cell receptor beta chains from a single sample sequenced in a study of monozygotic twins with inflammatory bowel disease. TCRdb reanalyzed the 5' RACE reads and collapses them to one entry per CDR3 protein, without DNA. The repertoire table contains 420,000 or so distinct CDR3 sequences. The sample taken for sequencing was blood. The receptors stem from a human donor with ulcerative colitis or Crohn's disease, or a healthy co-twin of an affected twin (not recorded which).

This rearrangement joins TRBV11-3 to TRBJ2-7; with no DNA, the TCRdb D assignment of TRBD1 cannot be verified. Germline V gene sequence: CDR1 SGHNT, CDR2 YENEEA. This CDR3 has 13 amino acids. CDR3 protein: CASKGQDVYEQYF.

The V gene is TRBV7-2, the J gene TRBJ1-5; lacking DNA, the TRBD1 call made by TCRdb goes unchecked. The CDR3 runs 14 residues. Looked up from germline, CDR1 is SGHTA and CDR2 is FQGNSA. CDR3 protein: CASSFSGVDQPQHF.

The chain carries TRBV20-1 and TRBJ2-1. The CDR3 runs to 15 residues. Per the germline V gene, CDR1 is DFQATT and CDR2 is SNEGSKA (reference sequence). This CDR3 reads CSAKAIGVSYNEQFF.

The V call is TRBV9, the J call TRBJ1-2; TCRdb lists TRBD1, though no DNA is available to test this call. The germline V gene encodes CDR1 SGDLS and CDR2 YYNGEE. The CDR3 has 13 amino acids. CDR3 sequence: CASSGPGQQGYTF.

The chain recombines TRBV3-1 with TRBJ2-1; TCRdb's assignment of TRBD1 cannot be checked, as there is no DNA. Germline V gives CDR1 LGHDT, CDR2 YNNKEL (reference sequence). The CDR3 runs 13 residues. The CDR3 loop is CASSHLGTREQFF.

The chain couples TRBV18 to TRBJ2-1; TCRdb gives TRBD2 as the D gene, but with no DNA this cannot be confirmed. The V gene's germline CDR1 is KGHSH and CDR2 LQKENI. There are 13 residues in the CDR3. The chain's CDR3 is CASSPTSGIEQFF. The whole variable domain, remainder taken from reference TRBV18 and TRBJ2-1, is NAGVMQNPRHLVRRRGQEARLRCSPMKGHSHVYWYRQLPEEGLKFMVYLQKENIIDESGMPKERFSAEFPKEGPSILRIQQVVRGDSAAYFCASSPTSGIEQFFGPGTRLTVL.

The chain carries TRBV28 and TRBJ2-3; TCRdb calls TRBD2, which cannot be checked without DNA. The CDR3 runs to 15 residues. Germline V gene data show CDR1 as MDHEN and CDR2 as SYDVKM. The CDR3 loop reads CASSSAGGGTDTQYF.

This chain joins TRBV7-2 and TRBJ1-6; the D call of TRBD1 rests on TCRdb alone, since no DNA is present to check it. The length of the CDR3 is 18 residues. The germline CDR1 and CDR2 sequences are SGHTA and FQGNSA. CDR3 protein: CASSLALWGADGVAPLHF.

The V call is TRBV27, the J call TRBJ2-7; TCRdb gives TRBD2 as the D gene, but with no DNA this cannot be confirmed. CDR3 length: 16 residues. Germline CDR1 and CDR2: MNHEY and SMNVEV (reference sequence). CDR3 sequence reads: CASSLRVAGVSYEQYF.

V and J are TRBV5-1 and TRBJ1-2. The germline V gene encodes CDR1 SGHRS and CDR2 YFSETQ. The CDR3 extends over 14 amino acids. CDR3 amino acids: CASSLKGPSYGYTF.

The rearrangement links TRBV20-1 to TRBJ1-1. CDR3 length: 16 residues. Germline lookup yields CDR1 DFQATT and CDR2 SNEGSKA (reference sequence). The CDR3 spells CSARPGNLGKIAEAFF.

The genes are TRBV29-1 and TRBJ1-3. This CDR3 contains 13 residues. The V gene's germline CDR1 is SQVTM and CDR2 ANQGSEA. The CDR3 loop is CSVDAVTGNTIYF.

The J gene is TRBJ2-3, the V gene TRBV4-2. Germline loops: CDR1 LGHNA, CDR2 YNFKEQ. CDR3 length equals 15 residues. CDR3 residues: CASSQDGRGTDTQYF.